This TCR beta chain is from a study of CD8 T cells in ankylosing spondylitis. Study results and caveats: There was reportedly significant enrichment of clones that were disease-linked in matched ankylosing spondylitis synovial fluid. There was a TCR beta motif, made of eight highly homologous variants, that appeared characteristic of ankylosing spondylitis blood. The disease-linked clones had a CD8+ phenotype and low blood frequencies.

It was by quantitative 5'-RACE with molecular barcodes that TCR beta libraries were made. One entry per CDR3 protein results from TCRdb running MiXCR on the 5' RACE reads. The top ten hold 0.89% of the sample, which has under 550,000 distinct CDR3 sequences, around 26% seen once. As regards this clonotype: Its specificity is unknown.

The CDR3 consists of 14 residues. Germline CDR1 and CDR2: SGDLS and YYNGEE. Trimming removed 4 bases from V and 6 bases from J, with 15 bases in between. The gene calls are TRBV9 and TRBJ2-3; D is possibly TRBD1 (6 bases). This TCR was recovered from a male donor with ankylosing spondylitis. Source material: blood, either unsorted or a sorted T cell fraction (not recorded which). DNA of the CDR3: TGTGCCAGCAGCACCAGACAGGTTTCCGATACGCAGTATTTT. Its translation is CASSTRQVSDTQYF.